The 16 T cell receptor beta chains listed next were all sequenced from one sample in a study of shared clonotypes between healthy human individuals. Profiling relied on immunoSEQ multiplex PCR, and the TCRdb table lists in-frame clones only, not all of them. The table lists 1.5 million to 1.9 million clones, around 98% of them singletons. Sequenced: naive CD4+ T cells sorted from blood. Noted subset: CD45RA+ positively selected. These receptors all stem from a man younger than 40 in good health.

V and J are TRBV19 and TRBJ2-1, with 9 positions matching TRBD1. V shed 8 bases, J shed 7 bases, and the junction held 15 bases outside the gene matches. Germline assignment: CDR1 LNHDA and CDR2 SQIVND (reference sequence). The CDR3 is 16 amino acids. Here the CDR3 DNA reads TGTGCCAGTCTACAAATAGGGACAGGGAATTTTAATGAGCAGTTCTTC. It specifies CASLQIGTGNFNEQFF.

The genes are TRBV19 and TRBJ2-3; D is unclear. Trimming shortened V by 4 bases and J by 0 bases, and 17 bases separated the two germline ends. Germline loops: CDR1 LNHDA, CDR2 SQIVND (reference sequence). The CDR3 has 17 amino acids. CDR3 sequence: CASSKAPVPYSTDTQYF. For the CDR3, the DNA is TGTGCCAGTAGTAAGGCCCCCGTACCGTATAGCACAGATACGCAGTATTTT.

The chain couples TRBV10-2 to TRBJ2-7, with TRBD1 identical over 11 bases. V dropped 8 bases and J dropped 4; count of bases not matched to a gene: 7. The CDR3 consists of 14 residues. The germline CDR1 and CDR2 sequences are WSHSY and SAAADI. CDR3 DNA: TGCGCCAGCCGGTCTGGACAGGGGGCATACGAGCAGTACTTC. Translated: CASRSGQGAYEQYF.

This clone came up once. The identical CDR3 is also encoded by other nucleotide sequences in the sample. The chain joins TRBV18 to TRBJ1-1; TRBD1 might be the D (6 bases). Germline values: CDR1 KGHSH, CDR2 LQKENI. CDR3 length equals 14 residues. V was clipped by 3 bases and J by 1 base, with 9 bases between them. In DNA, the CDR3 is TGTGCCAGCTCACCGTTGGGGGCGAACACTGAAGCTTTCTTT. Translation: CASSPLGANTEAFF. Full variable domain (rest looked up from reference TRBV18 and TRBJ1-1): NAGVMQNPRHLVRRRGQEARLRCSPMKGHSHVYWYRQLPEEGLKFMVYLQKENIIDESGMPKERFSAEFPKEGPSILRIQQVVRGDSAAYFCASSPLGANTEAFFGQGTRLTVV.

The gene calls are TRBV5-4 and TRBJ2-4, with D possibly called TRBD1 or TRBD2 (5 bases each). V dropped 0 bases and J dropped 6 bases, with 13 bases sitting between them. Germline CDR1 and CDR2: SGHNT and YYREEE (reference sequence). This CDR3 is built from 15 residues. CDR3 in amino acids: CASSLGMPGTNIQYF. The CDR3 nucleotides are TGTGCCAGCAGCTTGGGTATGCCAGGGACAAACATTCAGTACTTC.

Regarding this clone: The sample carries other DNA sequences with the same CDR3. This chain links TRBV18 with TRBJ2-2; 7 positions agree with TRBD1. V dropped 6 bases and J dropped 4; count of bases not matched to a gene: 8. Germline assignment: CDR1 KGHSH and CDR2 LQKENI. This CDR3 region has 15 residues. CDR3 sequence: CASSPRTGVTGELFF. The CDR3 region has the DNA TGTGCCAGCTCCCCAAGGACAGGAGTCACCGGGGAGCTGTTTTTT.

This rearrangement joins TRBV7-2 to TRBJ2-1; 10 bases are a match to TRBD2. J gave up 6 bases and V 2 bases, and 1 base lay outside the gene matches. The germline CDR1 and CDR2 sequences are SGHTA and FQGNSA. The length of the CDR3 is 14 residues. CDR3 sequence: CASSLSGRANEQFF. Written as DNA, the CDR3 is TGTGCCAGCAGCTTAAGCGGGAGGGCCAATGAGCAGTTCTTC.

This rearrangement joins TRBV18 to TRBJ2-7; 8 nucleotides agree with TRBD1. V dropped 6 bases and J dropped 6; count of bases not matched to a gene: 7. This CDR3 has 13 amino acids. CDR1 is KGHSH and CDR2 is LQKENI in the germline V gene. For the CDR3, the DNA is TGTGCCAGCTCTAGACAGGGGACTGGCGAGCAGTACTTC. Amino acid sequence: CASSRQGTGEQYF.

The CDR3 DNA is TGTGCCAGCAGCTTAGAGCCGGAAGTACGGGAGACCCAGTACTTC. This codes for CASSLEPEVRETQYF. The chain joins TRBV5-4 to TRBJ2-5; the D is unclear. The CDR3 is made up of 15 amino acids. Looked up from germline, CDR1 is SGHNT and CDR2 is YYREEE (reference sequence). The V and J ends lost 2 bases and 5 bases respectively, with 16 bases between them. Full variable domain (remainder filled in from reference TRBV5-4 and TRBJ2-5): ETGVTQSPTHLIKTRGQQVTLRCSSQSGHNTVSWYQQALGQGPQFIFQYYREEENGRGNFPPRFSGLQFPNYSSELNVNALELDDSALYLCASSLEPEVRETQYFGPGTRLLVL.

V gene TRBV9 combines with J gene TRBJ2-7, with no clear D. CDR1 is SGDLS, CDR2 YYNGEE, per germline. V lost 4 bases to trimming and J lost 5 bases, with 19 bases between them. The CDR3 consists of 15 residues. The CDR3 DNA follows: TGTGCCAGCAGCTTACTCGACTCCCCCAGGAACGAGCAGTACTTC. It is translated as CASSLLDSPRNEQYF.

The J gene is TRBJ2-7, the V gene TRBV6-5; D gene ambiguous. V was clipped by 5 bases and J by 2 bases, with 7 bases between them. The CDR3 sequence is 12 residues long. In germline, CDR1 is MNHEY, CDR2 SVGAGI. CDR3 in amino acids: CASSSAAYEQYF. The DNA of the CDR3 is TGTGCCAGCAGTAGCGCGGCCTACGAGCAGTACTTC.

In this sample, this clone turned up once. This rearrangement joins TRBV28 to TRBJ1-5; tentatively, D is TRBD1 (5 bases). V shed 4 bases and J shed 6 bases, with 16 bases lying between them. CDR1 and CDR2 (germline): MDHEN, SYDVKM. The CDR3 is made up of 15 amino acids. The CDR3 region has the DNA TGTGCCAGCAGTTCCCCATCCCGAAGGGGTCAGCCCCAGCATTTT. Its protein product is CASSSPSRRGQPQHF.

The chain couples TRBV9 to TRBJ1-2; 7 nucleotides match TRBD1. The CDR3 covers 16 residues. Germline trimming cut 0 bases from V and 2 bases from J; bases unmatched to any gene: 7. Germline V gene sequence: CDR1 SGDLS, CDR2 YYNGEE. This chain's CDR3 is CASSVGVDRANYGYTF. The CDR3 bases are TGTGCCAGCAGCGTAGGGGTCGACAGGGCCAACTATGGCTACACCTTC.

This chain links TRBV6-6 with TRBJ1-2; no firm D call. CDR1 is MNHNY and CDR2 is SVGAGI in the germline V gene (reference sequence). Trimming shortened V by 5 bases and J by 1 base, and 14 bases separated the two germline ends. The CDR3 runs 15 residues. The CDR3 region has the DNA TGTGCCAGCAGTCACGGCCCTCTGATTAACTATGGCTACACCTTC. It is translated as CASSHGPLINYGYTF.

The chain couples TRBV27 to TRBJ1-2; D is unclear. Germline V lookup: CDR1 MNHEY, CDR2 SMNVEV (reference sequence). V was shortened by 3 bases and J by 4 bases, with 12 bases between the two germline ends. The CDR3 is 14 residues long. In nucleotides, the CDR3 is TGTGCCAGCAGTTTCTCCGCCTCCCGCTATGGCTACACCTTC. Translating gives CASSFSASRYGYTF.

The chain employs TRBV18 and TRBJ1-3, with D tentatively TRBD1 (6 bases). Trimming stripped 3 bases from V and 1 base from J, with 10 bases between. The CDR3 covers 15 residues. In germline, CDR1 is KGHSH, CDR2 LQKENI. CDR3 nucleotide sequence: TGTGCCAGCTCACCGTCCCAGGGGTCTGGAAACACCATATATTTT. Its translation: CASSPSQGSGNTIYF.